This T cell receptor beta chain was retrieved from a study of cytomegalovirus exposure and HLA in healthy donors. Findings and caveats of the study: The majority of CMV-associated TCR beta chains were reported as apparently HLA-restricted in a later analysis. Overall, around 160 TCR beta chains were annotated as cytomegalovirus-associated. It was in a later analysis that TCR association rates were seen to vary by HLA locus, highest for DRB1 and lowest for HLA-C.

Germline CDR1 ENHRY, CDR2 SYGVKD. V shed 5 bases, J shed 6 bases, and the junction held 12 bases outside the gene matches. The CDR3 totals 15 residues. PCR was performed using 60 Vbeta and 13 Jbeta primers. TCRdb keeps only in-frame clones here, not all; method: immunoSEQ multiplex PCR. The table includes 95,000 to 130,000 clones, 79% detected once. At sampling all donors were nominally healthy, likely with unrecorded immune exposures. Note on this clone: Its antigen remains unidentified.

This chain connects TRBV10-3 to TRBJ2-7, with 8 bases identical to TRBD1. The specimen sequenced was PBMCs. The clonotype was recovered from a man between 25 and 39 years old in good health and CMV-seropositive. The CDR3 protein is CAISSIGQGVFEQYF. In DNA form, the CDR3 reads TGTGCCATCAGTTCCATCGGACAGGGTGTTTTCGAGCAGTACTTC.